This TCR beta chain was captured by sequencing in a study of blood T cell repertoires in COVID-19. At the level of the study: Researchers got acute and convalescent COVID-19 samples from the United States, Italy and Spain. Sample material is recorded as cDNA or gDNA derived from T cells, B-cell-depleted T cells, or PBMCs.

Methods used by the authors: It was from reference gene primer amplification that nucleated cell counts were estimated. Using immunoSEQ multiplex PCR, the repertoire was profiled, and TCRdb retains in-frame clones only, with some absent. V and J calls and clone size are given by that table; D and trimming were obtained from the DNA. The repertoire holds about 270,000 clones, about four fifths seen once, with roughly 3% in the top ten. The germline V and J ends were trimmed by 2 bases and 6 bases, with 6 bases remaining between them. The CDR3 contains 12 residues. In germline, CDR1 is SGHTA, CDR2 FQGNSA.

The J gene is TRBJ2-3, the V gene TRBV7-2; D call uncertain. Sequenced input: peripheral blood. This receptor was identified in a young woman with acute or convalescent COVID-19. The CDR3 sequence is CASSLYADTQYF. The CDR3 DNA reads TGTGCCAGCAGCTTATATGCGGATACGCAGTATTTT.